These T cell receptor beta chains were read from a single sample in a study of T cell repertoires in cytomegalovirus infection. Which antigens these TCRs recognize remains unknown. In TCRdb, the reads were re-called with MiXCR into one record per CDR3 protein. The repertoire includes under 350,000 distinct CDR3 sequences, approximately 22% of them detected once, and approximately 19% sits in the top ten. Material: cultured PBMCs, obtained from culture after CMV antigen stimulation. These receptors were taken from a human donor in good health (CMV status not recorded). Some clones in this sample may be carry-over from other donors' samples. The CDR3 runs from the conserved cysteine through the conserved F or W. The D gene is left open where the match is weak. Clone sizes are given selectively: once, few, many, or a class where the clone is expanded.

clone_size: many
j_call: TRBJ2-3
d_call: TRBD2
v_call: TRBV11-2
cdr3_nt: TGTGCCACGGGGCGGGAGGTATTGGCAGATACGCAGTATTTT
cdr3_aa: CATGREVLADTQYF

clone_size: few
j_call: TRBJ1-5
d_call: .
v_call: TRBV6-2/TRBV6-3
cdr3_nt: TGTGCCAGCAGTCGACATCCGTATAGCAATCAGCCCCAGCATTTT
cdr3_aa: CASSRHPYSNQPQHF

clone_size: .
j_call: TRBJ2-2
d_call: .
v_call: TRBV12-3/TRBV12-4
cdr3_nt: TGTGCCAGCGGCTTTACGTACGGGAGCACCGGGGAGCTGTTTTTT
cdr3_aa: CASGFTYGSTGELFF

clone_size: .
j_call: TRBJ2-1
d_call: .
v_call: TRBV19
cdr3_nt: TGTGCCAGTAGTCTCGATCTGGGAGGCGAGCAGTTCTTC
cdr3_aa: CASSLDLGGEQFF

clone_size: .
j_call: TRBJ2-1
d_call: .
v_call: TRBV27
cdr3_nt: TGTGCCAGCAGGGCGGGAAACAATGAGCAGTTCTTC
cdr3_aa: CASRAGNNEQFF

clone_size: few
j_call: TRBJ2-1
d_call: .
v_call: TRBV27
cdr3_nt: TGTGCCAGCAGTTTAGCGGGGTATGAGCAGTTCTTC
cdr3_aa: CASSLAGYEQFF

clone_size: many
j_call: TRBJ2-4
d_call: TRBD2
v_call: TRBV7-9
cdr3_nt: TGTGCCAGCAGCGCCGGACTAGCGGGGATAGACAAAAACATTCAGTACTTC
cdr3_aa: CASSAGLAGIDKNIQYF

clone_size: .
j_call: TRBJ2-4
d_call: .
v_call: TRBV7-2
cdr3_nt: TGTGCCAGCAGCTCGCCCGCGGGTACCAAAAACATTCAGTACTTC
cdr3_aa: CASSSPAGTKNIQYF

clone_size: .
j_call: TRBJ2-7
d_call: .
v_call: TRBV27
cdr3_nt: TGTGCCAGCAGTTTAGAGGCGGAGGGTGGATGGGAGCAGTACTTC
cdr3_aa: CASSLEAEGGWEQYF

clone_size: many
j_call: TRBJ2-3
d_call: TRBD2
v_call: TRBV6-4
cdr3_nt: TGTGCCAGCCGTAGCGGGAGGGCCGGGGATACGCAGTATTTT
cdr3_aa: CASRSGRAGDTQYF

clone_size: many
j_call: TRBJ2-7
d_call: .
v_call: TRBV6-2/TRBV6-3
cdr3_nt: TGTGCCAGCAGTTACCGCCCCAGGGGCAACGAGCAGTACTTC
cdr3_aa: CASSYRPRGNEQYF

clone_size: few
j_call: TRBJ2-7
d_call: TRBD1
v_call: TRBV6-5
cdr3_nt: TGTGCCAGCAGTTACTCCCAGGGGGTCTACGAGCAGTACTTC
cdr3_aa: CASSYSQGVYEQYF

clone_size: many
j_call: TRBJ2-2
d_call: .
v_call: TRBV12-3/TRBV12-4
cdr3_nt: .
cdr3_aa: CASSFLAGGTGELFF

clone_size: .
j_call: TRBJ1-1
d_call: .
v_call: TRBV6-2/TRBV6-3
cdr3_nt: TGTGCCAGCACCAACAAGGGGGGAGGGACGGGAGCTTTCTTT
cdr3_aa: CASTNKGGGTGAFF

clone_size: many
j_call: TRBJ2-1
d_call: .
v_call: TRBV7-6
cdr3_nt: TGTGCCAGCAGCTTAGCGGGATTGAATGAGCAGTTCTTC
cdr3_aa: CASSLAGLNEQFF

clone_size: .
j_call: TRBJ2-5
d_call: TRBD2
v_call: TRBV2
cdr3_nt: TGTGCCAGCAGAAAGACTAGCGGCAACCAAGAGACCCAGTACTTC
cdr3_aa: CASRKTSGNQETQYF

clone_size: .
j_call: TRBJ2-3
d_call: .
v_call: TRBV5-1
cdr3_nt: TGCGCCAGCAGCTTGACGGGACTGATGAGCACAGATACGCAGTATTTT
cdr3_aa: CASSLTGLMSTDTQYF

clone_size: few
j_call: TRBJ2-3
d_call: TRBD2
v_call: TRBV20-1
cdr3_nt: TGCAGTGCTAGACTAGCGGGAGATACGCAGTATTTT
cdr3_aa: CSARLAGDTQYF

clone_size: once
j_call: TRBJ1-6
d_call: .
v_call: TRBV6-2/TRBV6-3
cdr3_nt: TGTGCCAGCAAAGGGACAACCGGCAATTCACCCCTCCACTTT
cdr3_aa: CASKGTTGNSPLHF

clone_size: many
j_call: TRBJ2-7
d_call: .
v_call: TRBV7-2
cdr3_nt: TGTGCCAGCAGCTTAGAAGCTGGCTCCGGCGACTCCTACGAGCAGTACTTC
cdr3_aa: CASSLEAGSGDSYEQYF

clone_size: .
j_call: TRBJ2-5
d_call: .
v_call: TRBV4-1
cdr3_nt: TGCGCCAGCAGCCAAGATCGAAACCCGGAGACCCAGTACTTC
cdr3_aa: CASSQDRNPETQYF

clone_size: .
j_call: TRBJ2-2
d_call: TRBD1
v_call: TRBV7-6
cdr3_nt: TGTGCCAGCAGCCGGACAGGGGGGAACGCCGGGGAGCTGTTTTTT
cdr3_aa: CASSRTGGNAGELFF

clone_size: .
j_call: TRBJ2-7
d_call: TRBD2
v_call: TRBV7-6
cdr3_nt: TGTGCCAGCAGCCATAGCGGGAGGGCCCACGAGCAGTACTTC
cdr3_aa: CASSHSGRAHEQYF

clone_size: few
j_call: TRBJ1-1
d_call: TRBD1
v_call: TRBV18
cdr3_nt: TGTGCCAGCTCAACACAGGACAGGGACACTGAAGCTTTCTTT
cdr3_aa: CASSTQDRDTEAFF

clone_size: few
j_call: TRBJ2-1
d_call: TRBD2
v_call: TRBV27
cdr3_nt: TGTGCCAGCACAAGGACTAGCGGGGGCCCCTACAATGAGCAGTTCTTC
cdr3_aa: CASTRTSGGPYNEQFF

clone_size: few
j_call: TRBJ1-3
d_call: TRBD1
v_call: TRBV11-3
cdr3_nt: TGTGCCAGCAGCCCAACATCTGACAGGGACTCTGGAAACACCATATATTTT
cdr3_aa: CASSPTSDRDSGNTIYF

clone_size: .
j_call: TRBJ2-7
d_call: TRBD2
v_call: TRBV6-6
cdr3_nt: TGTGCCAGCAGTTACCAGAGCGGGAACTACGAGCAGTACTTC
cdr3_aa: CASSYQSGNYEQYF

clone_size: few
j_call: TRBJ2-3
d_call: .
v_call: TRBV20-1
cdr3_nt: TGCAGTGCTCCGTCGGGCGTACGGACAGATACGCAGTATTTT
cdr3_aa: CSAPSGVRTDTQYF

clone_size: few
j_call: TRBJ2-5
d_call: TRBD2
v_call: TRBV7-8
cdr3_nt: TGTGCCAGCAGCTTATATCCGGGACTAGCGAACAAAGAGACCCAGTACTTC
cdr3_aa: CASSLYPGLANKETQYF

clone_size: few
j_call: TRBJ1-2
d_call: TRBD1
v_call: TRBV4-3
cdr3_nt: TGCGCCAGCAGCCAAGATGGTGGGGACAGGGGATATAGCTACACCTTC
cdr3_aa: CASSQDGGDRGYSYTF

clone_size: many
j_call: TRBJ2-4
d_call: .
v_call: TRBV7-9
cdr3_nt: TGTGCCAGCAGCCCCTCGGGCAGGGACGTTCAGTACTTC
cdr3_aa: CASSPSGRDVQYF

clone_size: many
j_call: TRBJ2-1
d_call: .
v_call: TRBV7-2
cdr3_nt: TGTGCCAGCAGCTTAGAGGGGACTCCCTACAATGAGCAGTTCTTC
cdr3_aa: CASSLEGTPYNEQFF

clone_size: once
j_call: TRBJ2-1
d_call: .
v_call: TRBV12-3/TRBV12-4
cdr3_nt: TGTGCCAGCATTCCCACGGGACAAATTTCCTACAATGAGCAGTTCTTC
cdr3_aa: CASIPTGQISYNEQFF

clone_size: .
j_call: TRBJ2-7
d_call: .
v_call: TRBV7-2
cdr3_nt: TGTGCCAGCAGCTTCGGTATCTCGGGCGGCTACGAGCAGTACTTC
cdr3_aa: CASSFGISGGYEQYF

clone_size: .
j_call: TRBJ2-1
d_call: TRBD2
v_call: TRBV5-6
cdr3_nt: TGTGCCAGCAGCTTGTTTGCGGGAGGGCCCATACACAATGAGCAGTTCTTC
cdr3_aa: CASSLFAGGPIHNEQFF

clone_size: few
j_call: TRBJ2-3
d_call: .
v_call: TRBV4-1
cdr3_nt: TGCGCCAGCAGCCAAGAATTCTCAGATACGCAGTATTTT
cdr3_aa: CASSQEFSDTQYF

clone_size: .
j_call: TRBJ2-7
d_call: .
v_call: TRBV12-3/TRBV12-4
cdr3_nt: TGTGCCAGCAGTTTATCCGCGGGGGCAGGGCTGGAGCAGTACTTC
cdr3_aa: CASSLSAGAGLEQYF

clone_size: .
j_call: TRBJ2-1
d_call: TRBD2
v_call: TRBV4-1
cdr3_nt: TGCGCCAGCAGCCCCCGGACTAGCGGGAGGTACAATGAGCAGTTCTTC
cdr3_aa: CASSPRTSGRYNEQFF

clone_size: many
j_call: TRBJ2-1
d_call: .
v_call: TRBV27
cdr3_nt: TGTGCCAGCAGTCCTCAAAGGGGCGGAGAGCAGTTCTTC
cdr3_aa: CASSPQRGGEQFF